The 30 T cell receptor beta chains below were found in one sample sequenced in a study of vaccination effects on CD4 cells after COVID-19 (dated 2022 in TCRdb). To identify antigen-specific CD4+ T cell clonotypes by their expansion, the ViraFEST assay first stimulated PBMC with viral peptide pools and then applied TCR sequencing. After less than eleven days of culture, CD4+ T cells were isolated with the EasySep CD4+ T cell isolation kit. Each participant received two doses of an mRNA SARS-CoV-2 vaccine, either BNT162b2 or mRNA-1273. Receptors were amplified or captured by the immunoSEQ multiplex PCR assay. Held by TCRdb, this immuneACCESS table contains in-frame sequences only and omits some clones. Under half of the omission traces to an unresolved V gene where checked; the cause of the rest is unknown. The sample table records roughly 25,000 clones; more than 60% of these occur just once. The leading ten clones occupy approximately 8% of the sample.

No antigens are known for them. This specimen consisted of CD4+ T cells from PBMCs cultured with SARS-CoV-2 spike peptides, obtained after COVID-19 vaccination. The cell subset or site tag for this specimen amounts to: SARS-CoV-2 spike overlapping peptide pool stimulation. The receptors shown here come from a human donor who received a COVID-19 vaccine.

This sequence joins TRBV5-6 and TRBJ2-7, with D maybe TRBD1 (5 bases). The V end lost 1 base, the J end lost 3 bases, and 8 bases lay between the germline ends. The germline gives CDR1 SGHDT, CDR2 YYEEEE. There are 13 residues in the CDR3. DNA for the CDR3: TGTGCCAGCAGCTTGTCGCAGGGCTACGAGCAGTACTTC. This translates into CASSLSQGYEQYF.

This clone was seen only once. The chain uses TRBV19 and TRBJ1-1; TRBD1 aligns across 7 bases. The V and J ends lost 6 bases and 6 bases, in that order; junction bases with no gene match: 4. Looked up from germline, CDR1 is LNHDA and CDR2 is SQIVND (reference sequence). CDR3 length: 12 residues. The CDR3 region has the DNA TGTGCCAGTAGACAGGGGTTCGCTGAAGCTTTCTTT. It codes for CASRQGFAEAFF. The full variable domain, rest sourced from reference TRBV19 and TRBJ1-1, is DGGITQSPKYLFRKEGQNVTLSCEQNLNHDAMYWYRQDPGQGLRLIYYSQIVNDFQKGDIAEGYSVSREKKESFPLTVTSAQKNPTAFYLCASRQGFAEAFFGQGTRLTVV.

This clone was seen only once. This chain connects TRBV18 to TRBJ1-3; TRBD1 matches 9 bases. Germline CDR1 reads KGHSH; CDR2 reads LQKENI. Trimming removed 3 bases from V and 2 bases from J; junction bases left unmatched: 8. The CDR3 covers 17 residues. In DNA form, the CDR3 reads TGTGCCAGCTCACCTTCGACAGGGGGGTCAGCTGGAAACACCATATATTTT. Translating gives CASSPSTGGSAGNTIYF.

The chain recombines TRBV6-1 with TRBJ2-7; D gene uncertain. This CDR3 spans 13 amino acids. CDR1 and CDR2 (germline): MNHNS, SASEGT. Trimming pared 3 bases from V and 2 bases from J, leaving 8 bases between. CDR3 protein: CASSERNAYEQYF. In nucleotides, the CDR3 is TGTGCCAGCAGTGAGAGGAACGCCTACGAGCAGTACTTC.

The chain employs TRBV9 and TRBJ2-1, with TRBD2 matching over 9 bases. This CDR3 comprises 15 residues. Trimming at V came to 0 bases and at J to 9 bases, leaving 7 bases not matched to a gene. Germline V gene sequence: CDR1 SGDLS, CDR2 YYNGEE. The CDR3 nucleotides read TGTGCCAGCAGCGTAGCCCAGCGGGGGGCGGGTGAGCAGTTCTTC. Translating gives CASSVAQRGAGEQFF.

The chain joins TRBV24-1 to TRBJ1-2, with a possible D match to TRBD1 (6 bases). Germline CDR1 KGHDR, CDR2 SFDVKD. The CDR3 is 11 residues long. Trimming took off 9 bases at V and 8 bases at J, with 12 bases between the two ends. For the CDR3, the DNA is TGTGCCACCGGGACATCCCTCGGCTACACCTTC. As protein: CATGTSLGYTF.

This chain uses TRBV5-4 with TRBJ1-3, with a tentative D call TRBD1 (5 bases). The CDR3 runs 13 residues. Germline values: CDR1 SGHNT, CDR2 YYREEE (reference sequence). The germline V and J ends were trimmed by 1 base and 4 bases, with 6 bases remaining between them. CDR3 nucleotides: TGTGCCAGCAGCTTGACAGGAGGAAACACCATATATTTT. The encoded protein is CASSLTGGNTIYF.

V is TRBV6-5 and J is TRBJ2-7, with D possibly being TRBD1 or TRBD2 (5 bases each). V gave up 6 bases and J gave up 3 bases, with 12 bases separating them. This CDR3 has 13 residues. From germline, CDR1 is MNHEY and CDR2 SVGAGI. The chain's CDR3 is CASSPGHFYEQYF. CDR3 bases: TGTGCCAGCAGCCCGGGGCATTTCTACGAGCAGTACTTC.

The chain uses TRBV19 and TRBJ1-3, with D hard to call. The V gene lost 9 bases and the J gene lost 0 bases, with 12 bases spanning the gap. From germline, CDR1 is LNHDA and CDR2 SQIVND (reference sequence). The CDR3 has 14 residues. The CDR3 coding sequence is TGTGCCAGACGAAGACCAGCCTCTGGAAACACCATATATTTT. Translating gives CARRRPASGNTIYF.

The V gene is TRBV7-2, the J gene TRBJ2-7; D is undetermined. The germline V gene encodes CDR1 SGHTA and CDR2 FQGNSA. Between the trimmed V and J ends, which lost 6 bases and 0 bases, there was a span of 9 bases. The CDR3 has 13 amino acids. CDR3 sequence reads: CASRRSVSYEQYF. The CDR3 coding sequence is TGTGCCAGCAGACGGAGCGTCTCCTACGAGCAGTACTTC.

The genes are TRBV4-1 and TRBJ2-1; maybe TRBD1 (6 bases). V was trimmed by 0 bases and J by 5 bases, leaving 8 bases between them. CDR3 length: 14 residues. The germline CDR1 and CDR2 sequences are MGHRA and YSYEKL. Written as DNA, the CDR3 is TGCGCCAGCAGCCAAGATGCAGGGGACAATGAGCAGTTCTTC. Protein: CASSQDAGDNEQFF.

The rearrangement links TRBV6-5 to TRBJ2-1, with TRBD2 as a possible D gene (5 bases). CDR3 length equals 15 residues. Germline V gives CDR1 MNHEY, CDR2 SVGAGI. Trimming stripped 7 bases from V and 0 bases from J, with 13 bases between. CDR3 nucleotide sequence: TGTGCCAGCACCAACGACTACGGCTCCTACAATGAGCAGTTCTTC. It translates to CASTNDYGSYNEQFF.

The chain uses TRBV5-4 and TRBJ2-5; TRBD2 matches at 14 bases. CDR1 is SGHNT, CDR2 YYREEE, per germline (reference sequence). The CDR3 consists of 16 residues. The V gene end was trimmed by 0 bases and the J gene end by 4 bases; junction bases not matched to a gene: 2. The CDR3 bases are TGTGCCAGCAGCTTGGTGGGGACTAGCGGGGGAGAGACCCAGTACTTC. This encodes CASSLVGTSGGETQYF.

The V call is TRBV4-2, the J call TRBJ1-4; maybe TRBD1 (5 bases). This CDR3 has 14 amino acids. Germline values: CDR1 LGHNA, CDR2 YNFKEQ. Trimming took off 6 bases at V and 1 base at J, with 9 bases between the two ends. The CDR3 is CASRGEGTNEKLFF. The DNA for the CDR3 is TGTGCCAGCAGGGGGGAGGGAACTAATGAAAAACTGTTTTTT.

V usage is TRBV9 and J usage is TRBJ1-4; maybe TRBD1 (6 bases). CDR1 and CDR2 from the germline V gene are SGDLS and YYNGEE. V was trimmed by 3 bases and J by 5 bases, leaving 11 bases between them. This CDR3 region has 14 residues. The DNA of the CDR3 is TGTGCCAGCAGCGCCCCCGGGGGCAATGAAAAACTGTTTTTT. This codes for CASSAPGGNEKLFF.

The chain combines TRBV4-1 with TRBJ2-1; TRBD2 matches 8 bases. Germline V gene data show CDR1 as MGHRA and CDR2 as YSYEKL. Trimming took 3 bases from V and 2 from J; bases not matched to a gene: 9. The CDR3 is made up of 17 amino acids. The CDR3 region has the DNA TGCGCCAGCAGCCAGGGATTGGGCGGGAGGCCCTACAATGAGCAGTTCTTC. Encoded protein: CASSQGLGGRPYNEQFF.

The chain carries TRBV7-2 and TRBJ2-5; D is possibly TRBD2 (5 bases). Trimming shortened V by 1 base and J by 2 bases, and 14 bases separated the two germline ends. The CDR3 extends over 16 amino acids. Germline V gene sequence: CDR1 SGHTA, CDR2 FQGNSA. This CDR3 reads CASSLDLGSGQETQYF. DNA of the CDR3: TGTGCCAGCAGCTTAGATCTGGGATCGGGGCAAGAGACCCAGTACTTC.

The chain links TRBV3-1 (or the pseudogene TRBV3-2) to TRBJ1-6; no definite D call. Germline lookup yields CDR1 LGHDT and CDR2 YNNKEL (reference sequence). The CDR3 has 14 residues. Trimming shortened V by 4 bases and J by 2 bases, and 6 bases separated the two germline ends. The CDR3 nucleotides are TGTGCCAGCAGCCCCGGGGCCTATAATTCACCCCTCCACTTT. Its translation: CASSPGAYNSPLHF.

This clone has only one observation. V and J are TRBV6-6 and TRBJ1-5; 8 bases line up with TRBD1. V shed 10 bases and J 2 bases; nucleotides not matched to a gene: 7. Germline assignment: CDR1 MNHNY and CDR2 SVGAGI (reference sequence). CDR3 length: 14 residues. The CDR3 nucleotides read TGTGCCACCAACAGGGGGGAAGGCAATCAGCCCCAGCATTTT. This encodes CATNRGEGNQPQHF.

The chain combines TRBV10-3 with TRBJ1-1; D unclear. CDR3 size: 14 residues. The V end was cut by 0 bases, the J end by 10 bases, with 15 bases between. Germline lookup yields CDR1 ENHRY and CDR2 SYGVKD. The CDR3, as DNA: TGTGCCATCAGTGAGTCAGGAGGCAGTGGATTAGCTTTCTTT. Residues: CAISESGGSGLAFF.

The rearrangement links TRBV15 to TRBJ2-5; 7 bases line up with TRBD1. J was trimmed by 5 bases and V by 5 bases; bases with no gene match: 11. The CDR3 is made up of 15 amino acids. Germline CDR1 LNHNV, CDR2 YYDKDF (reference sequence). The CDR3 nucleotides are TGTGCCACCAGCGACCGGAGACAGGGTTCGGAGACCCAGTACTTC. Amino acid sequence: CATSDRRQGSETQYF.

CDR3 sequence reads: CASSPKSYNSPLHF. The CDR3 DNA reads TGTGCCAGCAGCCCGAAGTCCTATAATTCACCCCTCCACTTT. The chain has TRBV3-1 (or the pseudogene TRBV3-2) and TRBJ1-6; D is unclear. The V gene's germline CDR1 is LGHDT and CDR2 YNNKEL (reference sequence). The CDR3 is 14 residues long. The germline V and J ends were trimmed by 4 bases and 1 base, with 5 bases remaining between them.

This chain connects TRBV23-1 to TRBJ1-6; 9 bases agree with TRBD1. TRBV23-1 carries the ORF label, with uncertain function. V trimming: 2 bases; J trimming: 7 bases; junction bases outside the gene matches: 9. This CDR3 has 17 residues. The CDR3 here is CASSQAINRGPNSPLHF. The CDR3 coding sequence is TGCGCCAGCAGTCAAGCCATTAACAGGGGGCCGAATTCACCCCTCCACTTT.

V and J are TRBV6-5 and TRBJ2-7, with a tentative D call TRBD2 (6 bases). Germline CDR1 MNHEY, CDR2 SVGAGI. This CDR3 is 15 amino acids long. Deletions cut 4 bases from V and 2 bases from J, with 15 bases between. The CDR3 reads CASSWGWGVTYEQYF. The CDR3 DNA follows: TGTGCCAGCAGTTGGGGTTGGGGGGTAACCTACGAGCAGTACTTC.

V usage is TRBV5-1 and J usage is TRBJ2-3; the D call may be TRBD1 or TRBD2 (5 bases each). The CDR3 totals 16 residues. Trimming left V 0 bases short and J 0 bases short, with 11 bases between. CDR1 and CDR2 (germline): SGHRS, YFSETQ. This CDR3 is CASSLGGTSSTDTQYF. CDR3 in DNA: TGCGCCAGCAGCTTGGGGGGGACCTCTAGCACAGATACGCAGTATTTT.

The rearrangement uses TRBV5-1 and TRBJ1-1, with a possible D match to TRBD1 (6 bases). Germline CDR1 SGHRS, CDR2 YFSETQ. The CDR3 loop spans 13 amino acids. V shed 1 base and J shed 6 bases, with 10 bases lying between them. The CDR3 sequence: CASSLHRDSEAFF. CDR3 nucleotide sequence: TGCGCCAGCAGCTTGCACAGGGACTCTGAAGCTTTCTTT.

V and J are TRBV5-8 and TRBJ2-1; D remains unclear. This CDR3 region has 11 residues. Looked up from germline, CDR1 is SGHTS and CDR2 is YDEGEE. Trimming took off 2 bases at V and 10 bases at J, with 7 bases between the two ends. DNA for the CDR3: TGTGCCAGCAGCTTCTTAAGGGAGCAGTTCTTC. Its protein is CASSFLREQFF. The complete variable domain, with remaining parts taken from reference TRBV5-8 and TRBJ2-1, reads EAGVTQSPTHLIKTRGQQATLRCSPISGHTSVYWYQQALGLGLQFLLWYDEGEERNRGNFPPRFSGRQFPNYSSELNVNALELEDSALYLCASSFLREQFFGPGTRLTVL.

This clone appeared a few times. V is TRBV6-5 and J is TRBJ1-2; D gene uncertain. V was shortened by 6 bases and J by 2 bases, with 13 bases between the two germline ends. The germline gives CDR1 MNHEY, CDR2 SVGAGI. This CDR3 comprises 14 residues. CDR3: CASRTGVGNYGYTF. CDR3 coding DNA: TGTGCCAGCAGGACCGGGGTGGGAAACTATGGCTACACCTTC.

The gene calls are TRBV5-1 and TRBJ1-2; D is perhaps TRBD1 (5 bases). The CDR3 has 14 amino acids. V was trimmed by 3 bases and J by 2 bases, leaving 11 bases between them. Germline assignment: CDR1 SGHRS and CDR2 YFSETQ. CDR3 nucleotide sequence: TGCGCCAGCAGCTCCGGGACGGAAAACTATGGCTACACCTTC. This translates into CASSSGTENYGYTF.

The V gene is TRBV5-4, the J gene TRBJ1-6; the D is unclear. V lost 7 bases and J lost 10, with 12 bases in between. CDR3 size: 12 residues. Germline CDR1 is SGHNT and CDR2 is YYREEE (reference sequence). In DNA, the CDR3 is TGTGCCAGCCGCGTAGACTTCTCACCCCTCCACTTT. Residues: CASRVDFSPLHF.